The TCR beta chain described here comes from a study of cytomegalovirus exposure and HLA in healthy donors. This clone has just a few counts. Germline V gene lookup returns CDR1 SGHTA and CDR2 FQGNSA. The V end lost 0 bases, the J end lost 2 bases, and 10 bases lay between the germline ends. There are 15 residues in the CDR3. This PCR relied on a set of 60 Vbeta primers and 13 Jbeta primers. Sequencing used immunoSEQ multiplex PCR; TCRdb keeps in-frame clones, though not all of them. The table lists approximately 140,000 clones, over 60% of them singletons. Material: PBMCs. The TCR sequence derives from a woman aged 18-29 years in good health and CMV-seronegative. The chain carries TRBV7-2 and TRBJ1-1; the D is unclear. The CDR3 reads CASSLAGAANTEAFF. The CDR3, as DNA: TGTGCCAGCAGCTTAGCGGGCGCAGCTAACACTGAAGCTTTCTTT.